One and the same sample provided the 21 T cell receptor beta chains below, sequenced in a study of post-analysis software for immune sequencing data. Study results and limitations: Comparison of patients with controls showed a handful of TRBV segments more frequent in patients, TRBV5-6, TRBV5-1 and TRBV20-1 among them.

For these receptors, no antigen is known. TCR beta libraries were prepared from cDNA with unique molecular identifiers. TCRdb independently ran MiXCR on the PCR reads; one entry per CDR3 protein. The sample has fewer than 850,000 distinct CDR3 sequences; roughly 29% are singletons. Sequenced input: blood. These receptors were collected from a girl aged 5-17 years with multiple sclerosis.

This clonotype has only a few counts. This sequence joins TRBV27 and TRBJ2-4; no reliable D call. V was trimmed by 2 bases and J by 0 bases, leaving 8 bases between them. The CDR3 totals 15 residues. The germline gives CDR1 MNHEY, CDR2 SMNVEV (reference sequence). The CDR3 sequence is CASSLGALAKNIQYF. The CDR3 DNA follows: TGTGCCAGCAGTTTAGGCGCACTAGCCAAAAACATTCAGTACTTC.

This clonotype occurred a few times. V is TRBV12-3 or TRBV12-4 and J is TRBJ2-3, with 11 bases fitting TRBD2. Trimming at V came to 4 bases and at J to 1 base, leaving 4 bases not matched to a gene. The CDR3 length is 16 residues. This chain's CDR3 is CASSSTSGTGTDTQYF. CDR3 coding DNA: TGTGCCAGCAGTTCGACTAGCGGGACTGGCACAGATACGCAGTATTTT.

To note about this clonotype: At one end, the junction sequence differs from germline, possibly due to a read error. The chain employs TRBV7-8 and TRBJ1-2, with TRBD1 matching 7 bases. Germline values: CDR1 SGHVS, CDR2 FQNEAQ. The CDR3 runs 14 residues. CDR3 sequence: CASSIGQVNYSYTF. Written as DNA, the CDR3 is TGTGCCAGCAGCATTGGACAGGTGAACTATAGCTACACCTTC.

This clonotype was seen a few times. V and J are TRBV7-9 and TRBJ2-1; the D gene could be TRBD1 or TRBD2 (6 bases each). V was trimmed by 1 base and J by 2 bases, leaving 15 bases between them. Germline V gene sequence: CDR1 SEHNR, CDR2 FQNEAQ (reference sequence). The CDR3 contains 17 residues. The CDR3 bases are TGTGCCAGCAGCTTAGTGGGGGGCAGGGGAGCCTACAATGAGCAGTTCTTC. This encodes CASSLVGGRGAYNEQFF.

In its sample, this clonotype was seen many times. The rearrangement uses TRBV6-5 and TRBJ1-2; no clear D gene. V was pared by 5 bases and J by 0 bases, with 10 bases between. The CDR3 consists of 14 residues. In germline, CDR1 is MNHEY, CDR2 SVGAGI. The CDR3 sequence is CASSPSPSNYGYTF. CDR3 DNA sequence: TGTGCCAGCAGTCCGAGTCCCTCTAACTATGGCTACACCTTC.

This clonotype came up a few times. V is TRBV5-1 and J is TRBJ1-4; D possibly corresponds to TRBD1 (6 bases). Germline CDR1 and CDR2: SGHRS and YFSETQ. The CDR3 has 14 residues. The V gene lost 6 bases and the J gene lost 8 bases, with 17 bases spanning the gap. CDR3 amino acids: CASTNGQWGEKLFF. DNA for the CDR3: TGCGCCAGCACCAACGGACAGTGGGGCGAAAAACTGTTTTTT.

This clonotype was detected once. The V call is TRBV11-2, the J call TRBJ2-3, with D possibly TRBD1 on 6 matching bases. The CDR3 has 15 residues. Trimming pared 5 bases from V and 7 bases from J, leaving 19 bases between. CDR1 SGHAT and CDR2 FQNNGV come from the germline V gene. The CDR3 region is CASSPELGGVYTQYF. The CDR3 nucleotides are TGTGCCAGCAGCCCAGAACTAGGGGGAGTATATACGCAGTATTTT.

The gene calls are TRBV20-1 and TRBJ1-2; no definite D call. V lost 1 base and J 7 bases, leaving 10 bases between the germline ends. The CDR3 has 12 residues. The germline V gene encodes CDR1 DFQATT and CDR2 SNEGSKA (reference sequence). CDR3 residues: CSARAAVFGYTF. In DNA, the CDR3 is TGCAGTGCTAGAGCTGCTGTGTTTGGCTACACCTTC.

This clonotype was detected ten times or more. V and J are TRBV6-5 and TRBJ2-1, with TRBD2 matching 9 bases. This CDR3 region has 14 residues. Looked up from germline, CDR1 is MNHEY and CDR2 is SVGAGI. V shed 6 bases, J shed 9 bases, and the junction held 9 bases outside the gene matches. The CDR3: CASRAAGTSSEQFF. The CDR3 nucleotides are TGTGCCAGCAGGGCCGCAGGGACTAGCAGTGAGCAGTTCTTC.

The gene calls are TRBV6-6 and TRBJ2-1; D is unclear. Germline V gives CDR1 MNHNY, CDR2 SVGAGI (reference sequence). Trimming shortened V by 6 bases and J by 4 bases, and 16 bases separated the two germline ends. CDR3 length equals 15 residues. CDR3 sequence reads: CASSRPVSAYNEQFF. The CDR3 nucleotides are TGTGCCAGCAGCCGACCAGTGAGCGCGTACAATGAGCAGTTCTTC.

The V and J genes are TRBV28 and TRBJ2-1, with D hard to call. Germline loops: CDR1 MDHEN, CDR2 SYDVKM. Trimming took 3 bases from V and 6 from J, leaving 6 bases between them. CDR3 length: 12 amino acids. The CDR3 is CASSFRFNEQFF. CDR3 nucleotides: TGTGCCAGCAGTTTTCGGTTCAATGAGCAGTTCTTC.

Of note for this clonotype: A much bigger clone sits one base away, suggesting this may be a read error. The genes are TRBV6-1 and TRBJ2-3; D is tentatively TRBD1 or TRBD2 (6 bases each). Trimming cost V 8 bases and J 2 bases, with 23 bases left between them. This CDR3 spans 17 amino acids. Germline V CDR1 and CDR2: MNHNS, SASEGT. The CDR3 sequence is CASGESSVGTYTDTQYF. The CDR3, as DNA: TGTGCCAGCGGGGAATCTAGCGTAGGGACATACACAGATACGCAGTATTTT.

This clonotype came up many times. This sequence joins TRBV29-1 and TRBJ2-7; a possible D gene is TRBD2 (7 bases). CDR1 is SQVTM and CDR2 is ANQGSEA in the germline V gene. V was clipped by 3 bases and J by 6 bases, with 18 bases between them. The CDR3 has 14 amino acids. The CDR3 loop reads CSVDRGAGVGEQYF. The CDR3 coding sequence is TGCAGCGTTGATCGGGGGGCCGGGGTCGGCGAGCAGTACTTC.

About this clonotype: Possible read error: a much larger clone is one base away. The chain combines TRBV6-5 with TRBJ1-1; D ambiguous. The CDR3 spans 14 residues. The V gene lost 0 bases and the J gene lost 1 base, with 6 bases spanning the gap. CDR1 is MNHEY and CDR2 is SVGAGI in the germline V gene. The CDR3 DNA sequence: TGTGCCAGCAGTTACTCGAAAGGGAACACTGAAGCTTTCTTT. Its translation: CASSYSKGNTEAFF.

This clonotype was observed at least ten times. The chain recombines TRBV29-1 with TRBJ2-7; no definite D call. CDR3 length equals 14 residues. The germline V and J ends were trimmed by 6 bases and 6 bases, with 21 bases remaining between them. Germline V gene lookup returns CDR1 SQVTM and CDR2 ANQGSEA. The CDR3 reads CSVSEGLGSGEQYF. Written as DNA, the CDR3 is TGCAGCGTCTCCGAAGGGCTGGGTTCCGGCGAGCAGTACTTC.

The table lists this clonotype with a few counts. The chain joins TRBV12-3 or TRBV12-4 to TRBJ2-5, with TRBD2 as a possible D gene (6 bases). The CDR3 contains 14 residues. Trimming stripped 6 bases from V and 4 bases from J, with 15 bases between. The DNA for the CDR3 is TGTGCCAGCAGCCCCGGGACTCTCCCAGAGACCCAGTACTTC. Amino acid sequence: CASSPGTLPETQYF.

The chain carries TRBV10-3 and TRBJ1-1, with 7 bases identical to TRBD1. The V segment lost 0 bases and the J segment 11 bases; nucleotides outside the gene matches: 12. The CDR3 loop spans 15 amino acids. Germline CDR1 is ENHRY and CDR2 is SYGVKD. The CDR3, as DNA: TGTGCCATCAGTGAGTCGAAACTGCTGGACAGGTTGGCTTTCTTT. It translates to CAISESKLLDRLAFF.

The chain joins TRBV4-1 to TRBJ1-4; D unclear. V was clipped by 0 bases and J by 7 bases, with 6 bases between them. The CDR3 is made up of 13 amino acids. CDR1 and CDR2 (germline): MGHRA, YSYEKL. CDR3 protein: CASSQDRGEKLFF. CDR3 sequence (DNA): TGCGCCAGCAGCCAAGATCGCGGTGAAAAACTGTTTTTT.

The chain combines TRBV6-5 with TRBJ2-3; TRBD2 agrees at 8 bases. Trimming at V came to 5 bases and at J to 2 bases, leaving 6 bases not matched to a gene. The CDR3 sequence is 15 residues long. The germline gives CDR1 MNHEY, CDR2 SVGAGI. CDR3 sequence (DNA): TGTGCCAGCAGTGCCGGACTAGCCCCCACAGATACGCAGTATTTT. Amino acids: CASSAGLAPTDTQYF.

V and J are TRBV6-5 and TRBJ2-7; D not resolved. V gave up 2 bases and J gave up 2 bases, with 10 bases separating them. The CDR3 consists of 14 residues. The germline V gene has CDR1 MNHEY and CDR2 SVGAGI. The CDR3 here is CASSYEDRAYEQYF. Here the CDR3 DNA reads TGTGCCAGCAGTTACGAGGACCGCGCCTACGAGCAGTACTTC.

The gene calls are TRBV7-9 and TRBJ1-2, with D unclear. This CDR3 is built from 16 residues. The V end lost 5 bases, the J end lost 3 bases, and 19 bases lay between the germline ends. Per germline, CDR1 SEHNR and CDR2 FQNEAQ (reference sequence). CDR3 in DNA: TGTGCCAGCAGCATGAGTCCCGGACTCGGGGACTATGGCTACACCTTC. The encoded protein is CASSMSPGLGDYGYTF.